This T cell receptor (beta chain) comes out of a study of blood T cell repertoires in COVID-19 (dated by TCRdb to about 2020). Study-level background: Samples from collaborators originated in the United States, Italy and Spain and spanned both the acute and convalescent phases of COVID-19. The material from the prospective study consisted of cDNA or gDNA derived from T cells, B-cell-depleted T cells, or PBMCs. Subjects who had been exposed to COVID-19, were actively infected with it, or had recovered from it provided the deeply sampled blood TCRbeta repertoires that made up the dataset. A freely available public database, intended as a resource for researchers studying the immune response to SARS-CoV-2, is where the repertoires were released. Samples came from the ongoing ImmuneRACE study (first 160 participants) plus 1,254 subjects from 6 global collaborators. The sample metadata nearly always contained a de-identified subject ID, COVID-19 status, age in years and sex. Where HLA class I and class II types were available, the types were taken from metadata supplied by the sample provider, not from assay-based typing.

V is clipped by 4 bases and J by 4 bases, and the sequence between their germline boundaries is 13 bases long. Taken from cysteine to phenylalanine, the CDR3 has 15 residues. Only the CDR3 region is kept as DNA, spanning 45 bases read in frame from base 1. CDR1 and CDR2 (MGHRA, YSYEKL) derive from the germline V gene. Paper-wide results and their limitations: The quantity of clinical and demographic metadata differed by source and by participant and was supplied without curation.

Collaborating institutions collected whole blood in K2EDTA tubes following their own protocols. Collaborator samples were shipped for TCRbeta analysis as frozen whole blood, isolated PBMCs, or DNA extracted from either sample type. For this clone: The antigen this receptor binds is unknown. No base-level quality is on record; no much larger clone is a single base apart.

TCRbeta CDR3 regions were amplified from genomic DNA using the immunoSEQ Assay, a bias-controlled multiplex PCR. Per the source publication's procedure: Within the assay, amplification of reference gene primers was used to estimate how many nucleated cells each sample contained. To quantify the absolute abundance of each unique TCRbeta CDR3 rearrangement, sequence reads were collapsed and filtered. For each sample, productive Simpson clonality was calculated by taking the square root of Simpson's diversity index across productive rearrangements. TCRdb mirrors the immuneACCESS table, restricted to in-frame sequences. Some clones are absent from its copies; in checked studies, under half trace to an unresolved V gene, and the reason for the others is unknown. That table gives V, J and clone size, and the DNA gave D and trimming. Here the sample has about 68,000 clones; 84% occur a single time. Around 8% of the sample goes to the ten largest clones.

Sequencing was done on a sample of peripheral blood. This TCR derives from a man in his forties or fifties with active COVID-19. This receptor chain uses TRBV4-1 and TRBJ1-4; matching of 6 bases hints at TRBD1 as the D gene. The CDR3 sequence is CASSRDRSNNEKLFF. At the DNA level, the sequence is TGCGCCAGCAGCCGCGACAGGTCCAATAATGAAAAACTGTTTTTT.